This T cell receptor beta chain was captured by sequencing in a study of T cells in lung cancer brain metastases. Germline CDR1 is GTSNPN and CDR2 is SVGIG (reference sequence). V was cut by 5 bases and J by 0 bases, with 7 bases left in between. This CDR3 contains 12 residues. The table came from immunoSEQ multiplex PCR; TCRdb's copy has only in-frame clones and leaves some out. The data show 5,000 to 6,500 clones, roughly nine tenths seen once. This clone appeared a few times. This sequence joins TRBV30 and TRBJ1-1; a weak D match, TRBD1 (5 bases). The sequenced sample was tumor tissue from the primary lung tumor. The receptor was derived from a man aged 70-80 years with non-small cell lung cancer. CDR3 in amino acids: CAWAGMNTEAFF. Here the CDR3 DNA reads TGTGCCTGGGCAGGGATGAACACTGAAGCTTTCTTT.